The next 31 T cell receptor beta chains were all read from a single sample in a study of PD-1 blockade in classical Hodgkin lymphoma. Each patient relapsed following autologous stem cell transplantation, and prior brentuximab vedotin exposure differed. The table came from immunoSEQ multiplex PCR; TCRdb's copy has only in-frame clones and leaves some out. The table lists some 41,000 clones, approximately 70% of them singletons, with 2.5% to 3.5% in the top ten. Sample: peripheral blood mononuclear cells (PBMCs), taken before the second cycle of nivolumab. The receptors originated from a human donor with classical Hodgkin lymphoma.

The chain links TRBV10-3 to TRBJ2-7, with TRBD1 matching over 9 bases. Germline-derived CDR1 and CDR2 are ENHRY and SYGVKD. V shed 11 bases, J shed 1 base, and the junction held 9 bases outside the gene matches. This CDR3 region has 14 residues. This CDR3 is CAANPGTGSYEQYF. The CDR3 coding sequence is TGTGCCGCGAACCCCGGGACAGGGTCCTACGAGCAGTACTTC.

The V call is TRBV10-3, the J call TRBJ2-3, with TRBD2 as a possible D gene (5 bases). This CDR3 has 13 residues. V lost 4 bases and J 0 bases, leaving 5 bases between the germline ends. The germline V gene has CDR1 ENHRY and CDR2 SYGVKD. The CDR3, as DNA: TGTGCCATCAGTGGGACTAGCACAGATACGCAGTATTTT. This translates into CAISGTSTDTQYF.

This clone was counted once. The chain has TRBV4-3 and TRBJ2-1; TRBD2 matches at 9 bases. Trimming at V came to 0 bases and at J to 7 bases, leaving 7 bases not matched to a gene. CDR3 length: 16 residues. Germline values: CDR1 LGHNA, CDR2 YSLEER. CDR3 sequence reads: CASSQDPSGGLNEQFF. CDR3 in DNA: TGCGCCAGCAGCCAAGATCCCAGCGGGGGGCTGAATGAGCAGTTCTTC.

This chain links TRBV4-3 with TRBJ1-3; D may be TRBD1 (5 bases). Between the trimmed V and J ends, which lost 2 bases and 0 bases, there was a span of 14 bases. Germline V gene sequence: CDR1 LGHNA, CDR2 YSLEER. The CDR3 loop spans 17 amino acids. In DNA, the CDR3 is TGCGCCAGCAGCCAAAGTCGGGCGACAGTCTCTGGAAACACCATATATTTT. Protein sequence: CASSQSRATVSGNTIYF.

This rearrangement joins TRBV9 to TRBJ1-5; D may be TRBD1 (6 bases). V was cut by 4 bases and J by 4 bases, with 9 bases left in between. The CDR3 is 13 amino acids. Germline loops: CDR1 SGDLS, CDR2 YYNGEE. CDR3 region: CASSPTGNQPQHF. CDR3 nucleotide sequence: TGTGCCAGCAGCCCTACAGGGAATCAGCCCCAGCATTTT. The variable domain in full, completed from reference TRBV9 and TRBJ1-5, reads DSGVTQTPKHLITATGQRVTLRCSPRSGDLSVYWYQQSLDQGLQFLIQYYNGEERAKGNILERFSAQQFPDLHSELNLSSLELGDSALYFCASSPTGNQPQHFGDGTRLSIL.

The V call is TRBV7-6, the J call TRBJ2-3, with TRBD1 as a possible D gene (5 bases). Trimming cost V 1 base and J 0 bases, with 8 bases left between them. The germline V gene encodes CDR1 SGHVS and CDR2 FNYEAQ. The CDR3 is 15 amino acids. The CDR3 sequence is CASSLVGQSTDTQYF. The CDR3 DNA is TGTGCCAGCAGCTTAGTGGGGCAGAGCACAGATACGCAGTATTTT.

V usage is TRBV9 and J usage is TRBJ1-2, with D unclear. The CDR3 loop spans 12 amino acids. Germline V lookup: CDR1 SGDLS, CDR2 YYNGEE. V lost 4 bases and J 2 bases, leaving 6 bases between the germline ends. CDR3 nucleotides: TGTGCCAGCAGCTCCGGCAACTATGGCTACACCTTC. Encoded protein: CASSSGNYGYTF.

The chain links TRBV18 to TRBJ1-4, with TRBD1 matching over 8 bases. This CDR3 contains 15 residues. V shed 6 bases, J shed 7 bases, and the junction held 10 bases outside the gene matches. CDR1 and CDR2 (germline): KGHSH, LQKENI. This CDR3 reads CASSPRQGTAEKLFF. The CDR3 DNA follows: TGTGCCAGCTCCCCTAGACAGGGGACGGCTGAAAAACTGTTTTTT.

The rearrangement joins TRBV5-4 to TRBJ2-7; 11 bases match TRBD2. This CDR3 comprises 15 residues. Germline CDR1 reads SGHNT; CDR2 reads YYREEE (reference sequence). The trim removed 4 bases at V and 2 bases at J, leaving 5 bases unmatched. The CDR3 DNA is TGTGCCAGCAGCCGAGGGACTAGCGGAGCCTACGAGCAGTACTTC. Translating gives CASSRGTSGAYEQYF.

DNA for the CDR3: TGTGCCAGCAGCGTAGGCACCGGGACAGGGATGGACTATGGCTACACCTTC. Encoded protein: CASSVGTGTGMDYGYTF. The gene calls are TRBV9 and TRBJ1-2; the match to TRBD1 covers 9 bases. V dropped 0 bases and J dropped 3; count of bases not matched to a gene: 9. This CDR3 has 17 residues. From germline, CDR1 is SGDLS and CDR2 YYNGEE.

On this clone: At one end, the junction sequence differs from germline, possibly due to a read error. CDR3 DNA: TGTGCCAGCAGTCCGGCCGGTTATCAGGGTCGGGGCTACACCTTC. Translating gives CASSPAGYQGRGYTF. V gene TRBV5-1 combines with J gene TRBJ1-2; D is possibly TRBD1 (5 bases). The CDR3 spans 15 residues. Per germline, CDR1 SGHRS and CDR2 YFSETQ.

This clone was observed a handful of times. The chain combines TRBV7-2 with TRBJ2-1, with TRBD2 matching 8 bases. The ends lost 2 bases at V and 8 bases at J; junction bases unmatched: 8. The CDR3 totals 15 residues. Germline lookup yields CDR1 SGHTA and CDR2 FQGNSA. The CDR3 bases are TGTGCCAGCAGCTTATTCGGGGTTAGCGGGGATGAGCAGTTCTTC. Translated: CASSLFGVSGDEQFF.

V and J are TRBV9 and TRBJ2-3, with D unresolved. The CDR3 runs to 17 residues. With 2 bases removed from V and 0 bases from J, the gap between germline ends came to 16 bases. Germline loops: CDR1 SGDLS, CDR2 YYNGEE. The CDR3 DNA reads TGTGCCAGCAGCGTCAGCTTGATGACCACCAGCACAGATACGCAGTATTTT. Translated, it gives CASSVSLMTTSTDTQYF.

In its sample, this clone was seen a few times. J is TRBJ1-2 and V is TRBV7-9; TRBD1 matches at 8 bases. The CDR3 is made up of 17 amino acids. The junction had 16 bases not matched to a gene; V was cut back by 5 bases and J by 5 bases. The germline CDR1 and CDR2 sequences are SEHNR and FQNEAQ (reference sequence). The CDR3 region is CASSPGGSRGPIYGYTF. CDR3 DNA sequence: TGTGCCAGCAGCCCTGGCGGGAGCAGGGGGCCGATTTATGGCTACACCTTC.

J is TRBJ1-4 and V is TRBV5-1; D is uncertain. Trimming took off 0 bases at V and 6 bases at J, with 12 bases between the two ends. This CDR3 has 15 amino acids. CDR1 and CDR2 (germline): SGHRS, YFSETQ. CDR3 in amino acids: CASSLVSGLDEKLFF. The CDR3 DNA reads TGCGCCAGCAGCTTGGTTTCTGGGTTAGATGAAAAACTGTTTTTT.

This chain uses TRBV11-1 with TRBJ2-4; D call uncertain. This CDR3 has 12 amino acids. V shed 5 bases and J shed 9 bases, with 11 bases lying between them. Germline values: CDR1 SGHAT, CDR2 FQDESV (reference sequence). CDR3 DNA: TGTGCCAGCAGCCCCGTTACCCCCATTCAGTACTTC. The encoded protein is CASSPVTPIQYF.

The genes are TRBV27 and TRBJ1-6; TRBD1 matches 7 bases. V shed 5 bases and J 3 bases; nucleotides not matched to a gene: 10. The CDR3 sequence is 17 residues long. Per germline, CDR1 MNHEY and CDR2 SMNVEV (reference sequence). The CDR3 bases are TGTGCCAGCAGTCCCTATGTTGACAGGGTCTATAATTCACCCCTCCACTTT. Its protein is CASSPYVDRVYNSPLHF.

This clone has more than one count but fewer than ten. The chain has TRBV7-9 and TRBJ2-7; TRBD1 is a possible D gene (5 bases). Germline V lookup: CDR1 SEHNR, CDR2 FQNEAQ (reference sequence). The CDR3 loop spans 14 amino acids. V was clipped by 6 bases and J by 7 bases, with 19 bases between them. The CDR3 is CASSLTQGLQEQYF. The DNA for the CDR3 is TGTGCCAGCAGTTTAACGCAGGGATTGCAGGAGCAGTACTTC.

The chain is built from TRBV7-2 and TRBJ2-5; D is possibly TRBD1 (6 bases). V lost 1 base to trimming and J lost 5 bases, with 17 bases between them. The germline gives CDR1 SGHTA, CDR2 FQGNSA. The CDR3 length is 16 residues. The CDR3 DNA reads TGTGCCAGCAGCTTAGACGGTATCGGACAGATGGAGACCCAGTACTTC. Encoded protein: CASSLDGIGQMETQYF.

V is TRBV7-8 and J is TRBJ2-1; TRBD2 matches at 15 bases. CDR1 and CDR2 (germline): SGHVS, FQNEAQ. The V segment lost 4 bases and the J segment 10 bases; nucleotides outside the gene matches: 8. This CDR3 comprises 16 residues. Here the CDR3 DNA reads TGTGCCAGCAGCTCCGGGACTAGCGGGGGGATAGGAGAGCAGTTCTTC. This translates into CASSSGTSGGIGEQFF.

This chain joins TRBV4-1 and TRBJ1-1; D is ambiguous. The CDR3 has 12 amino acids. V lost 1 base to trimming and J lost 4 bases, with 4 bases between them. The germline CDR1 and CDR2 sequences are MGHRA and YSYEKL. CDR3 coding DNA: TGCGCCAGCAGCCAAGTAACCACTGAAGCTTTCTTT. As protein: CASSQVTTEAFF.

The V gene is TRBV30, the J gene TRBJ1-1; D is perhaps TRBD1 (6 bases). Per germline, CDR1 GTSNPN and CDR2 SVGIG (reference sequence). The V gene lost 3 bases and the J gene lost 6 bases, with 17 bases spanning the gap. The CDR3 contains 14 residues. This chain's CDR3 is CAWREGNAGAEAFF. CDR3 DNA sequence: TGTGCCTGGAGAGAAGGCAACGCAGGGGCTGAAGCTTTCTTT.

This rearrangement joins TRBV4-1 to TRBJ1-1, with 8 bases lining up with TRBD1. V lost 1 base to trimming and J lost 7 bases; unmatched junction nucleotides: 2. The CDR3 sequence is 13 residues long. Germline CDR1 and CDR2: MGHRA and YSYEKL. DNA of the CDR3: TGCGCCAGCAGCCAAGTCAGGGGGCATGAAGCTTTCTTT. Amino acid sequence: CASSQVRGHEAFF.

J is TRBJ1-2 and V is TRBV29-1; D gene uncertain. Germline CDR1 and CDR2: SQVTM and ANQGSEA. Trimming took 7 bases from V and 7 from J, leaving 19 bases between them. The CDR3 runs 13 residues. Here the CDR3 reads CSAFPHGGSGYTF. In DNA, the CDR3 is TGCAGCGCGTTTCCCCATGGAGGTAGTGGCTACACCTTC. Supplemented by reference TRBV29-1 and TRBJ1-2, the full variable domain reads SAVISQKPSRDICQRGTSLTIQCQVDSQVTMMFWYRQQPGQSLTLIATANQGSEATYESGFVIDKFPISRPNLTFSTLTVSNMSPEDSSIYLCSAFPHGGSGYTFGSGTRLTVV.

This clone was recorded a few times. This CDR3 reads CASSRGTEAFF. CDR3 in DNA: TGCGCCAGCAGTAGAGGAACTGAAGCTTTCTTT. The J gene is TRBJ1-1, the V gene TRBV10-2; D is ambiguous. The CDR3 contains 11 residues. V was shortened by 5 bases and J by 5 bases, with 6 bases between the two germline ends. Germline loops: CDR1 WSHSY, CDR2 SAAADI.

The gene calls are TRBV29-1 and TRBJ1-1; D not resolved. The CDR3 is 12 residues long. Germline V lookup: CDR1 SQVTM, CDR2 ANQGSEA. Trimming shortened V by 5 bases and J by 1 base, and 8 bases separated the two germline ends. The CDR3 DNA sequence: TGCAGCGTTTTTGCCACGAACACTGAAGCTTTCTTT. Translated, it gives CSVFATNTEAFF.

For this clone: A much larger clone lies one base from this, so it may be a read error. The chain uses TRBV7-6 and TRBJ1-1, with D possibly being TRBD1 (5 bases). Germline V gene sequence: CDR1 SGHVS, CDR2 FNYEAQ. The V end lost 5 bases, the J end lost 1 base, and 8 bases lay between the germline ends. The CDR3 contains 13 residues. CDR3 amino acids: CASSVGANTEAFF. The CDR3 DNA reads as TGTGCCAGCAGCGTAGGGGCGAACACTGAAGCTTTCTTT. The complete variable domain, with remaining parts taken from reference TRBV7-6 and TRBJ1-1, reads GAGVSQSPRYKVTKRGQDVALRCDPISGHVSLYWYRQALGQGPEFLTYFNYEAQQDKSGLPNDRFSAERPEGSISTLTIQRTEQRDSAMYRCASSVGANTEAFFGQGTRLTVV.

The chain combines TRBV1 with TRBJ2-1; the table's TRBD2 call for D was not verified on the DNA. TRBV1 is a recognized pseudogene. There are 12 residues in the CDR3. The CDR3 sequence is CTSSHTEREPFF. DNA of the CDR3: TGCACCAGCAGCCACACCGAGCGGGAGCCGTTCTTC.

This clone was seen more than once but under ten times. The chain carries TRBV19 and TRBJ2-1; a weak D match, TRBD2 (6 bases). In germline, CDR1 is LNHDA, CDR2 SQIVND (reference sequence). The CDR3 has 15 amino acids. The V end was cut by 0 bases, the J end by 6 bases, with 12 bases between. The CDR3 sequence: CASSIEGGIRNEQFF. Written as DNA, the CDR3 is TGTGCCAGTAGTATAGAGGGCGGGATCCGCAATGAGCAGTTCTTC.

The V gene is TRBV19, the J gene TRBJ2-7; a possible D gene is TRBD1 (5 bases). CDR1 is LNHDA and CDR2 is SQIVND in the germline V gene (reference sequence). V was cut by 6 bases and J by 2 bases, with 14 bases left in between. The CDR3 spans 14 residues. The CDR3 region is CASSDDWGTYEQYF. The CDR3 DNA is TGTGCCAGTAGCGATGATTGGGGCACCTACGAGCAGTACTTC.

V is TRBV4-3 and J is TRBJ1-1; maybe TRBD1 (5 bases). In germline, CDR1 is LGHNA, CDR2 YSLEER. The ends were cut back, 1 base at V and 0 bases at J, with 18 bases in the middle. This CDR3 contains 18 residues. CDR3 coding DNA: TGCGCCAGCAGCCAAGCGGTGTTCGGCTGGGACTTGAACACTGAAGCTTTCTTT. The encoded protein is CASSQAVFGWDLNTEAFF.